These 5 T cell receptor beta chains came from one sample sequenced in a study of shared clonotypes between healthy human individuals (dated by TCRdb to 2018 to 2020). Receptor libraries were prepared by the immunoSEQ multiplex PCR assay. Entries here come from immuneACCESS through TCRdb and include only in-frame sequences with V and J called. Some clones fail to appear in such tables; in the studies checked, an unresolved V gene covers under half of the shortfall, and the cause of the remainder is unknown. In this sample the table shows over a million clones, approximately 98% of which occur a single time. In total, the top ten clones hold about 0.4% of the sample. Sequenced material: naive CD4+ T cells sorted from blood. The cell subset or site label of this sample denotes: CD45RA+ positively selected. These receptors all stem from a man in his thirties or forties in good health.

This rearrangement joins TRBV13 to TRBJ2-7; 8 bases are a match to TRBD1. V lost 4 bases to trimming and J lost 2 bases; unmatched junction nucleotides: 7. Germline loops: CDR1 PRHDT, CDR2 FYEKMQ (reference sequence). This CDR3 region has 15 residues. The chain's CDR3 is CASSYRTGRPYEQYF. CDR3 sequence (DNA): TGTGCCAGCAGCTACCGGACAGGGAGACCCTACGAGCAGTACTTC.

The chain carries TRBV27 and TRBJ1-1; D gene uncertain. Per germline, CDR1 MNHEY and CDR2 SMNVEV (reference sequence). V dropped 4 bases and J dropped 1 base, with 7 bases sitting between them. This CDR3 comprises 13 residues. This CDR3 reads CASSSPSNTEAFF. The CDR3 DNA reads TGTGCCAGCAGTTCCCCGTCGAACACTGAAGCTTTCTTT.

This chain joins TRBV7-2 and TRBJ2-7; unclear D gene. The V end lost 5 bases, the J end lost 1 base, and 9 bases lay between the germline ends. CDR1 and CDR2 (germline): SGHTA, FQGNSA. This CDR3 is built from 13 residues. The DNA for the CDR3 is TGTGCCAGCAGCCCAGCTAGATCCTACGAGCAGTACTTC. Encoded protein: CASSPARSYEQYF.

About this clone: Other DNA sequences in the same sample also yield this CDR3. The V call is TRBV18, the J call TRBJ1-1; D is uncertain. Trimming took off 3 bases at V and 5 bases at J, with 4 bases between the two ends. The CDR3 has 11 residues. CDR1 is KGHSH, CDR2 LQKENI, per germline. The CDR3, as DNA: TGTGCCAGCTCACCGGGGACTGAAGCTTTCTTT. This encodes CASSPGTEAFF.

Only one count was recorded for this clone. The chain is built from TRBV28 and TRBJ2-1, with D perhaps being TRBD1 or TRBD2 (5 bases each). Germline CDR1 is MDHEN and CDR2 is SYDVKM. V lost 3 bases and J lost 4, with 10 bases in between. The CDR3 runs 14 residues. CDR3 sequence: CASSLGREYNEQFF. The CDR3 nucleotides are TGTGCCAGCAGTTTGGGCAGGGAGTACAATGAGCAGTTCTTC.